This T cell receptor (beta chain) originates from a study of blood T cells in healthy people across ages. Study-wide points: Leaving the PBMCs unsorted stopped any conclusive comparison of naive versus antigen-experienced cells. Observed TCR beta diversity showed a strong correlation with the percentage of naive T cells as measured by flow cytometry.

The second PCR ran roughly 6 to 11 cycles with a sample-barcoded 5' primer and J-beta primers. TCRdb reanalysed the 5' RACE reads using MiXCR and keeps one entry per CDR3 protein. The sample lists under 1,000,000 distinct CDR3 sequences; about 46% were seen once. In its sample, this clonotype was seen a few times. Its antigen is not known. V gave up 5 bases and J gave up 2 bases; unmatched junction bases: 7. CDR3 length: 15 residues. This clonotype originated in a man aged 80 or over in good health. The chain combines TRBV12-3 or TRBV12-4 with TRBJ2-7; 9 bases match TRBD1. The sequencing sample was made of blood. The CDR3, as DNA: TGTGCCAGCAGTGCAAGCGGACAGGGGACCTACGAGCAGTACTTC. Translation: CASSASGQGTYEQYF.